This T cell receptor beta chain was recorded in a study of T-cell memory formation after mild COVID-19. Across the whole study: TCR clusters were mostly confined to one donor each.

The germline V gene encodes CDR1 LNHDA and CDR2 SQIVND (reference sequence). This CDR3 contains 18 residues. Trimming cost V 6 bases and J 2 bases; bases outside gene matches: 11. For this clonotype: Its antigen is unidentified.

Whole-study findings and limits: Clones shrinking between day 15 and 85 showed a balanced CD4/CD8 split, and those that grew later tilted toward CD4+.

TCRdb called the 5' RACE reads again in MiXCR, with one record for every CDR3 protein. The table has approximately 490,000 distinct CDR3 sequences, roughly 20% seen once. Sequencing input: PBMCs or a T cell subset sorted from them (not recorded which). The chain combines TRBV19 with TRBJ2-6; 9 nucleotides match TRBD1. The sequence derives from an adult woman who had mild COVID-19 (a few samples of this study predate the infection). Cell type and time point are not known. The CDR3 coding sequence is TGTGCCAGTAGGAAAATAACAGGGGGCGCGGCTGGGGCCAACGTCCTGACTTTC. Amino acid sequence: CASRKITGGAAGANVLTF.